This TCR beta chain was sequenced in a study of control samples from healthy donors and cancer patients (dated by TCRdb to the early 2020s). CDR1 and CDR2, looked up from the germline V gene, are MNHEY and SVGAGI. From V the trimming removes 7 bases and from J it removes 6 bases, while the gene matches leave 7 bases of the junction unaccounted for. Reading from cysteine to phenylalanine, the CDR3 counts 14 amino acids. Left in the record is the CDR3 DNA by itself, 42 bases read in frame from the first base. Note on this clone: Its antigen is unknown. The input lacks base qualities; no much larger clone sits a single base away.

The method behind the library was the immunoSEQ multiplex PCR assay. In TCRdb, the immuneACCESS table is reduced to in-frame sequences with V and J assigned. These tables do not hold every clone; where another copy was compared, an unresolved V gene accounts for under half, and the others remain unexplained. Recorded for this sample are around 72,000 clones; roughly 80% of them occurred a single time. Approximately 16% of the sample is taken by the ten largest. The chain links TRBV6-5 with TRBJ2-1, and TRBD2 aligns with 9 junction nucleotides. This sequence was found in a man aged 50 or older in good health. Sequenced input: blood. The base sequence is TGTGCCAGCACCAATAGCGGGAGAGGCAATGAGCAGTTCTTC. This encodes CASTNSGRGNEQFF.